This T cell receptor beta chain derives from a study of blood T cell repertoires in COVID-19. This clone was seen more than once but under ten times. V was cut by 5 bases and J by 2 bases, with 15 bases left in between. Germline assignment: CDR1 SGHTA and CDR2 FQGNSA. The CDR3 has 15 amino acids. Here immunoSEQ multiplex PCR was the method, and the copy in TCRdb shows in-frame clones only, minus some. The data hold about 320,000 clones, with 70% to 90% observed a single time. The V call is TRBV7-2, the J call TRBJ1-2, with D perhaps TRBD1 (6 bases). Sequenced material: peripheral blood. The TCR sequence derives from a human donor in a cohort sampled during active COVID-19. CDR3 sequence: CASSVQTGPNYGYTF. The CDR3 nucleotides read TGTGCCAGCAGCGTCCAAACAGGGCCGAACTATGGCTACACCTTC.